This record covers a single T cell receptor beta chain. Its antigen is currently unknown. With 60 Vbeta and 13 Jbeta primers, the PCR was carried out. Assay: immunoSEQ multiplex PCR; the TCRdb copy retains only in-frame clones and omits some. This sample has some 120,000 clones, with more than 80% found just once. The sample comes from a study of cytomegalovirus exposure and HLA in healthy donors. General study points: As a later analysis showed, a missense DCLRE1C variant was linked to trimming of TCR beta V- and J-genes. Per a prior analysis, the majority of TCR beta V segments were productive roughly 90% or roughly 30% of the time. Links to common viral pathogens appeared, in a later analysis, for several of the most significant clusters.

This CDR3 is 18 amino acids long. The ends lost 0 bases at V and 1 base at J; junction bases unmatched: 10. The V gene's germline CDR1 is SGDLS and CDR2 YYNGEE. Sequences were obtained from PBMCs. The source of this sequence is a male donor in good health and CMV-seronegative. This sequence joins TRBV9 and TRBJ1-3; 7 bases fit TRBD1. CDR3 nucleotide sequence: TGTGCCAGCAGCGTAGGGACAGGCGTAGGGAAGTCTGGAAACACCATATATTTT. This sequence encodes CASSVGTGVGKSGNTIYF.